The next 32 T cell receptor beta chains were all read from a single sample in a study of prognosis after radiotherapy for stage I lung cancer (dated by TCRdb to 2020 to 2022). The instrument was an Illumina HiSeq 3000. Two rounds of multiplex PCR were performed to amplify the TCR beta CDR3 region from genomic DNA. In the first PCR round, primers specific to each TRBV and TRBJ gene were used, and the primer sequences were filed in Chinese patent CN105087789A. The public reads were quality trimmed at Q25 with fastp and then assembled into clones with MiXCR by TCRdb, keeping productive beta chains. Each CDR3 protein appears once, grouped with its most common genes and DNA. This sample holds approximately 25,000 distinct CDR3 sequences; approximately 40% were observed only once. In total, the top ten clones hold 20% to 25% of the sample. This specimen was PBMCs, taken before or after stereotactic body radiation therapy (not recorded which). The receptors shown here come from a donor over 45 with non-small cell lung cancer.

The chain employs TRBV9 and TRBJ1-6, with TRBD1 as a possible D gene (5 bases). Trimming cost V 0 bases and J 7 bases, with 11 bases left between them. This CDR3 has 15 amino acids. CDR1 is SGDLS and CDR2 is YYNGEE in the germline V gene. The CDR3 DNA follows: TGTGCCAGCAGCGTAGCAGAGGGGAGCAATTCACCCCTCCACTTT. It yields the protein CASSVAEGSNSPLHF.

This clonotype was observed at least ten times. J is TRBJ1-1 and V is TRBV3-1, with D unclear. Germline CDR1 and CDR2: LGHDT and YNNKEL (reference sequence). This CDR3 is 14 amino acids long. V was pared by 4 bases and J by 1 base, with 10 bases between. CDR3 region: CASSPHAGNTEAFF. As DNA, the CDR3 is TGTGCCAGCAGCCCGCACGCGGGGAACACTGAAGCTTTCTTT.

This clonotype was detected ten times or more. CDR3 loop: CASSSDRKGEQYF. The DNA for the CDR3 is TGTGCCAGCAGCTCCGACCGGAAAGGAGAGCAGTACTTC. The rearrangement links TRBV14 to TRBJ2-7; D gene ambiguous. The length of the CDR3 is 13 residues. V was pared by 5 bases and J by 7 bases, with 15 bases between. In germline, CDR1 is SGHDN, CDR2 FVKESK.

This clonotype was seen many times. The CDR3 DNA reads TGTGCCAGTAACCTTTCGGGACCGGGGTTGGAGACCCAGTACTTC. Its protein product is CASNLSGPGLETQYF. The chain combines TRBV19 with TRBJ2-5, with D tentatively TRBD1 or TRBD2 (5 bases each). Deletions cut 7 bases from V and 5 bases from J, with 20 bases between. Germline assignment: CDR1 LNHDA and CDR2 SQIVND (reference sequence). This CDR3 region has 15 residues.

By frequency in the sample, this clonotype is medium-sized. CDR3 sequence (DNA): TGTGCCAGCAGTTTCGGCACAGATACGCAGTATTTT. Translated, it gives CASSFGTDTQYF. The genes are TRBV12-3 or TRBV12-4 and TRBJ2-3, with D hard to call. The CDR3 spans 12 residues. The V gene lost 3 bases and the J gene lost 1 base, with 2 bases spanning the gap.

This clonotype showed up many times. V usage is TRBV5-4 and J usage is TRBJ2-7; a weak D match, TRBD1 (5 bases). This CDR3 comprises 16 residues. The V and J ends lost 0 bases and 4 bases respectively, with 17 bases between them. From germline, CDR1 is SGHNT and CDR2 YYREEE (reference sequence). The CDR3 region has the DNA TGTGCCAGCAGCTTGGCTCTGGGGCCCCAGTCATACGAGCAGTACTTC. It translates to CASSLALGPQSYEQYF.

This clonotype has a count of ten or more. This rearrangement joins TRBV27 to TRBJ1-4, with 7 bases aligning to TRBD1. Germline CDR1 is MNHEY and CDR2 is SMNVEV (reference sequence). The V and J ends lost 6 bases and 3 bases, in that order; junction bases with no gene match: 4. CDR3 length: 14 amino acids. CDR3 residues: CASRLQGSNEKLFF. The CDR3 DNA sequence: TGTGCCAGCAGATTACAGGGGTCTAATGAAAAACTGTTTTTT.

The table lists this clonotype with many counts. V gene TRBV28 combines with J gene TRBJ1-1, with D hard to call. This CDR3 has 15 amino acids. The germline gives CDR1 MDHEN, CDR2 SYDVKM. The ends were cut back, 4 bases at V and 5 bases at J, with 17 bases in the middle. This CDR3 is CASSWGGSTETEAFF. CDR3 nucleotides: TGTGCCAGCAGTTGGGGAGGGTCTACGGAGACTGAAGCTTTCTTT. The full variable domain, with the rest looked up from reference TRBV28 and TRBJ1-1, is DVKVTQSSRYLVKRTGEKVFLECVQDMDHENMFWYRQDPGLGLRLIYFSYDVKMKEKGDIPEGYSVSREKKERFSLILESASTNQTSMYLCASSWGGSTETEAFFGQGTRLTVV.

There are many counts of this clonotype. The J gene is TRBJ2-3, the V gene TRBV27; 11 nucleotides align to TRBD2. The length of the CDR3 is 17 residues. Looked up from germline, CDR1 is MNHEY and CDR2 is SMNVEV (reference sequence). V was pared by 8 bases and J by 6 bases, with 16 bases of the junction left unmatched. DNA of the CDR3: TGTGCCAGCTCCCACCCTCCACTAGCGGGAGCCCTCGATACGCAGTATTTT. As protein: CASSHPPLAGALDTQYF.

This chain links TRBV28 with TRBJ2-2; D ambiguous. Germline V gives CDR1 MDHEN, CDR2 SYDVKM. CDR3 size: 16 residues. Trimming took off 7 bases at V and 0 bases at J, with 15 bases between the two ends. The CDR3 reads CASIAGTRTNTGELFF. In nucleotides, the CDR3 is TGTGCCAGCATCGCTGGTACCCGCACGAACACCGGGGAGCTGTTTTTT. The entire variable domain, with the rest obtained from reference TRBV28 and TRBJ2-2, is as follows: DVKVTQSSRYLVKRTGEKVFLECVQDMDHENMFWYRQDPGLGLRLIYFSYDVKMKEKGDIPEGYSVSREKKERFSLILESASTNQTSMYLCASIAGTRTNTGELFFGEGSRLTVL.

The sample holds a few counts of this clonotype. CDR3 amino acids: CASSFSGQASDTQYF. Here the CDR3 DNA reads TGTGCCAGCAGTTTTTCAGGGCAGGCTTCAGATACGCAGTATTTT. The chain uses TRBV28 and TRBJ2-3, with D perhaps matching TRBD1 (5 bases). The CDR3 runs 15 residues. Trimming took 3 bases from V and 4 from J, leaving 14 bases between them. Germline CDR1 is MDHEN and CDR2 is SYDVKM.

This clonotype rates as medium-sized. This rearrangement joins TRBV5-1 to TRBJ1-6, with no clear D. The CDR3 runs 15 residues. Germline CDR1 and CDR2: SGHRS and YFSETQ. Trimming took 2 bases from V and 7 from J, leaving 13 bases between them. The CDR3 nucleotides are TGCGCCAGCAGCTTAGTCTATCGAACCAATTCACCCCTCCACTTT. Protein sequence: CASSLVYRTNSPLHF.

To note about this clonotype: Its ends do not fully match the called genes, so a read error is possible. The chain recombines TRBV6-2 or TRBV6-3 with TRBJ2-7; D may be TRBD1 or TRBD2 (5 bases each). The CDR3 has 15 amino acids. Germline lookup yields CDR1 MNHEY and CDR2 SVGEGT. The CDR3 nucleotides are TGCGCCAACAGCCCATCACTCGGGACCGCTCTCGAGCAGTACTTC. It is translated as CANSPSLGTALEQYF.

Within the sample, this clonotype is medium-sized. The gene calls are TRBV20-1 and TRBJ2-3; 8 bases are shared with TRBD2. The CDR3 extends over 16 amino acids. V lost 0 bases, J lost 6 bases, and 11 bases stayed unmatched. Germline CDR1 is DFQATT and CDR2 is SNEGSKA (reference sequence). The CDR3 bases are TGCAGTGCTAGAGATTTGCAGCGGGAGTGGGCTGATACGCAGTATTTT. It codes for CSARDLQREWADTQYF.

This clonotype was recorded at least ten times. V and J are TRBV7-3 and TRBJ1-2; unclear D gene. There are 13 residues in the CDR3. V was trimmed by 5 bases and J by 6 bases, leaving 13 bases between them. The V gene's germline CDR1 is SGHTA and CDR2 FQGTGA. The CDR3 here is CASSPTGDHGYTF. The DNA of the CDR3 is TGTGCCAGCAGCCCCACGGGAGACCATGGCTACACCTTC.

This clonotype was seen at least ten times. The chain combines TRBV9 with TRBJ2-5; D remains unclear. Between the trimmed V and J ends, which lost 2 bases and 5 bases, there was a span of 10 bases. The germline CDR1 and CDR2 sequences are SGDLS and YYNGEE. The CDR3 runs to 13 residues. CDR3 bases: TGTGCCAGCAGCGTGTCGAATCGGGAGACCCAGTACTTC. Translation gives CASSVSNRETQYF.

The CDR3 coding sequence is TGTGCCAGCAGCTCGGGACAGGGGAGTGGGGAGACCCAGTACTTC. This translates into CASSSGQGSGETQYF. The chain carries TRBV7-9 and TRBJ2-5, with 10 nucleotides matching TRBD1. The CDR3 totals 15 residues. Germline V gives CDR1 SEHNR, CDR2 FQNEAQ (reference sequence). V trimming: 4 bases; J trimming: 5 bases; junction bases outside the gene matches: 7.

There are many counts of this clonotype. The chain has TRBV25-1 and TRBJ2-7, with 11 bases matching TRBD1. With 5 bases clipped from V and 3 bases from J, the junction kept 3 bases outside the gene matches. Germline-derived CDR1 and CDR2 are MGHDK and SYGVNS. The CDR3 length is 14 residues. The CDR3 is CASSTGTGGYEQYF. DNA for the CDR3: TGTGCCAGCAGTACCGGGACAGGGGGCTACGAGCAGTACTTC.

This clonotype came up many times. The V gene is TRBV28, the J gene TRBJ1-5; D ambiguous. CDR1 is MDHEN and CDR2 is SYDVKM in the germline V gene. The V end was cut by 6 bases, the J end by 4 bases, with 16 bases between. CDR3 length: 15 residues. The CDR3 loop is CASRRGPGGNQPQHF. CDR3 coding DNA: TGTGCCAGCAGACGTGGGCCGGGTGGGAATCAGCCCCAGCATTTT.

Concerning this clonotype itself: The junction shows a germline mismatch at one end, possibly a read error. The genes are TRBV19 and TRBJ2-1, with TRBD2 matching 13 bases. CDR1 and CDR2 from the germline V gene are LNHDA and SQIVND (reference sequence). This CDR3 has 18 residues. CDR3 bases: TGTGCCAGTAGTATTAGAACTAGCGGGAGGGCCGCATACAATGAGAAGTTCTTC. Protein: CASSIRTSGRAAYNEKFF.

This clonotype has ten or more counts. The chain carries TRBV30 and TRBJ1-6; the D gene is possibly TRBD1 (5 bases). Germline CDR1 and CDR2: GTSNPN and SVGIG (reference sequence). Trimming pared 1 base from V and 5 bases from J, leaving 12 bases between. CDR3 length: 15 amino acids. CDR3 DNA: TGTGCCTGGAGTGCGGTGGGGGTGAATAATTCACCCCTCCACTTT. Amino acids: CAWSAVGVNNSPLHF.

The genes are TRBV7-9 and TRBJ2-7; a weak D match, TRBD1 (5 bases). Germline V lookup: CDR1 SEHNR, CDR2 FQNEAQ (reference sequence). V shed 5 bases and J shed 2 bases, with 13 bases lying between them. The CDR3 runs to 14 residues. The CDR3 is CASSTGHATYEQYF. The CDR3 DNA is TGTGCCAGCAGCACCGGACATGCAACCTACGAGCAGTACTTC.

The genes are TRBV2 and TRBJ1-2, with a possible D match to TRBD1 (5 bases). Germline CDR1 SNHLY, CDR2 FYNNEI. Trimming cost V 6 bases and J 2 bases, with 16 bases left between them. CDR3 length: 15 amino acids. For the CDR3, the DNA is TGTGCCAGCAGGCCAGCTTTGGGGGTAAACTATGGCTACACCTTC. Its translation: CASRPALGVNYGYTF.

This clonotype qualifies as medium-sized. The chain combines TRBV12-3 or TRBV12-4 with TRBJ2-1, with 9 bases matching TRBD1. This CDR3 has 14 amino acids. V was pared by 4 bases and J by 5 bases, with 3 bases of the junction left unmatched. The CDR3, as DNA: TGTGCCAGCAGTTCGGGACAGGGCCACAATGAGCAGTTCTTC. It specifies CASSSGQGHNEQFF.

This clonotype has a count of ten or more. The chain employs TRBV7-6 and TRBJ2-1; a possible D gene is TRBD1 (6 bases). Germline lookup yields CDR1 SGHVS and CDR2 FNYEAQ. The V end lost 2 bases, the J end lost 8 bases, and 13 bases lay between the germline ends. This CDR3 is built from 14 residues. CDR3 amino acids: CASSLFGGADEQFF. CDR3 bases: TGTGCCAGCAGCTTATTTGGGGGCGCGGATGAGCAGTTCTTC.

This clonotype has a single count. V gene TRBV11-2 combines with J gene TRBJ1-1; D not resolved. Trimming shortened V by 3 bases and J by 1 base, and 15 bases separated the two germline ends. The CDR3 has 16 residues. CDR1 and CDR2 (germline): SGHAT, FQNNGV. The CDR3 loop reads CASSFARGQGNTEAFF. Written as DNA, the CDR3 is TGTGCCAGCAGCTTTGCCAGAGGGCAAGGGAACACTGAAGCTTTCTTT.

In its sample, this clonotype was seen a few times. The V gene is TRBV6-1, the J gene TRBJ2-2, with TRBD1 identical over 9 bases. Germline V gene sequence: CDR1 MNHNS, CDR2 SASEGT. This CDR3 spans 14 amino acids. V was clipped by 10 bases and J by 6 bases; unmatched bases: 9. The CDR3 nucleotides read TGTGCCATCAACAGGGGGCCAGATTCCGGGGAGCTGTTTTTT. Its translation is CAINRGPDSGELFF.

The chain has TRBV6-1 and TRBJ1-2; D perhaps matches TRBD1 (5 bases). CDR1 and CDR2 (germline): MNHNS, SASEGT. Trimming cost V 6 bases and J 7 bases, with 30 bases left between them. CDR3 length: 18 amino acids. The CDR3 is CASSYSRDAGEAMVGYTF. For the CDR3, the DNA is TGTGCCAGCAGCTACTCCCGGGACGCCGGGGAGGCGATGGTTGGCTACACCTTC.

This clonotype was detected ten times or more. This chain connects TRBV7-8 to TRBJ2-5, with D unresolved. Germline V gene lookup returns CDR1 SGHVS and CDR2 FQNEAQ. V dropped 5 bases and J dropped 1 base, with 2 bases sitting between them. This CDR3 has 11 amino acids. The CDR3 nucleotides are TGTGCCAGCAGCCGCCAAGAGACCCAGTACTTC. It is translated as CASSRQETQYF.

As to this clonotype: A much larger clonotype is one base distant, so this may be a read error. CDR3 sequence: CASSRDKGSQLGYTF. As DNA, the CDR3 is TGTGCCAGCAGCCGAGATAAAGGATCGCAGCTCGGCTACACCTTC. The chain links TRBV3-1 to TRBJ1-2; the D is unclear. The length of the CDR3 is 15 residues. Germline assignment: CDR1 LGHDT and CDR2 YNNKEL (reference sequence). V was pared by 4 bases and J by 8 bases, with 20 bases between.

In its sample, this clonotype was seen many times. The chain carries TRBV5-1 and TRBJ2-5, with D tentatively TRBD1 (6 bases). CDR1 is SGHRS, CDR2 YFSETQ, per germline. Trimming cost V 2 bases and J 4 bases, with 12 bases left between them. The CDR3 spans 14 residues. DNA for the CDR3: TGCGCCAGCAGCTTCCCACAGGGTGGAGAGACCCAGTACTTC. Protein: CASSFPQGGETQYF.

The chain recombines TRBV6-1 with TRBJ1-1; D not certain. V was trimmed by 8 bases and J by 3 bases, leaving 16 bases between them. The CDR3 is 14 residues long. CDR1 and CDR2 from the germline V gene are MNHNS and SASEGT. DNA of the CDR3: TGTGCCAGCTATTCTGTCTCAAGCTACACTGAAGCTTTCTTT. This codes for CASYSVSSYTEAFF.